This T cell receptor (beta chain) derives from a study of T cells in Graves' hyperthyroidism and ophthalmopathy. Germline values: CDR1 SQVTM, CDR2 ANQGSEA. V was pared by 5 bases and J by 3 bases, with 8 bases between. The CDR3 loop spans 13 amino acids. As for this clonotype: As yet, its antigen is unknown. A clone one base away is much larger, so this may be a read error.

Amplified TCR beta CDR3 regions derived from RNA transcripts. The primer set for the first-round RT-PCR of the TCR CDR3 was HTBI. TCRdb recomputed calls from the multiplex PCR reads with MiXCR, one row per CDR3 protein. Among about 560,000 distinct CDR3 sequences listed, around 46% were seen once. Study observations and caveats: Most clonotypes that expanded in the thyroid above 0.001 also showed up in blood. The model's output predicted ophthalmopathy at a median of 6.5 months prior to onset.

This TCR was recovered from a woman under 30 with Graves' hyperthyroidism. Sample: peripheral blood or thyroid tissue (not recorded which). The chain employs TRBV29-1 and TRBJ1-6; D is unclear. CDR3 sequence: CSVSTDYNSPLHF. The CDR3 DNA reads TGCAGCGTTAGTACAGACTATAATTCACCCCTCCACTTT.